These 24 T cell receptor beta chains were sequenced from one sample in a study of shared clonotypes between healthy human individuals. CD45RO-negative CD8 cells positively selected for CCR7 made up the naive population, which excluded terminally differentiated effector memory CD45RA+ cells. The table came from immunoSEQ multiplex PCR; TCRdb's copy has only in-frame clones and leaves some out. The sample holds some 630,000 clones, 96% seen once. The sample taken for sequencing was naive CD8+ T cells sorted from blood. The source of these receptors is a woman in her thirties in good health.

This chain links TRBV5-4 with TRBJ2-2; no reliable D call. Germline V gene data show CDR1 as SGHNT and CDR2 as YYREEE (reference sequence). V was pared by 2 bases and J by 1 base, with 9 bases between. The CDR3 runs to 15 residues. The CDR3 nucleotides read TGTGCCAGCAGCTTAGGCCTAGGGAACACCGGGGAGCTGTTTTTT. It encodes CASSLGLGNTGELFF.

This rearrangement joins TRBV7-9 to TRBJ1-1; D not resolved. With 3 bases removed from V and 1 base from J, the gap between germline ends came to 9 bases. The CDR3 is 14 residues long. CDR1 and CDR2 (germline): SEHNR, FQNEAQ (reference sequence). The DNA of the CDR3 is TGTGCCAGCAGCTTCGAGGGTGAGAACACTGAAGCTTTCTTT. As protein: CASSFEGENTEAFF.

This clone was found a few times. The chain links TRBV27 to TRBJ2-1; unclear D gene. This CDR3 comprises 11 residues. Germline V gene sequence: CDR1 MNHEY, CDR2 SMNVEV (reference sequence). V lost 10 bases to trimming and J lost 3 bases, with 7 bases between them. Here the CDR3 DNA reads TGTGCCACCCGCCTCTACAATGAGCAGTTCTTC. It is translated as CATRLYNEQFF.

This clone was found once. CDR3: CAWGGVNRWGNTGELFF. The CDR3 DNA sequence: TGTGCCTGGGGAGGAGTAAACCGATGGGGAAACACCGGGGAGCTGTTTTTT. The V gene is TRBV30, the J gene TRBJ2-2, with TRBD2 as a possible D gene (5 bases). The CDR3 is made up of 17 amino acids. Germline values: CDR1 GTSNPN, CDR2 SVGIG (reference sequence). Trimming left V 5 bases short and J 2 bases short, with 21 bases between.

The CDR3, as DNA: TGTGCCAGCAGGATGGATGGGGTCTACGAGCAGTACTTC. This translates into CASRMDGVYEQYF. The chain couples TRBV28 to TRBJ2-7; unclear D gene. With 6 bases removed from V and 3 bases from J, the gap between germline ends came to 12 bases. This CDR3 is built from 13 residues. Germline CDR1 reads MDHEN; CDR2 reads SYDVKM.

The chain joins TRBV5-6 to TRBJ1-2, with TRBD1 identical over 8 bases. Losses at the gene ends were 0 bases for V and 4 bases for J; bases not matched to a gene: 2. The germline V gene encodes CDR1 SGHDT and CDR2 YYEEEE. The CDR3 runs 14 residues. This CDR3 is CASSLADRGYGYTF. The DNA of the CDR3 is TGTGCCAGCAGCTTGGCAGACAGGGGCTATGGCTACACCTTC.

This chain uses TRBV5-1 with TRBJ1-2; D gene unclear. Deletions cut 5 bases from V and 3 bases from J, with 14 bases between. Germline V gene sequence: CDR1 SGHRS, CDR2 YFSETQ. The CDR3 loop spans 14 amino acids. DNA for the CDR3: TGCGCCAGCAGTCCGGACGGATCGGACTATGGCTACACCTTC. The encoded protein is CASSPDGSDYGYTF.

This clone came up once. The chain links TRBV28 to TRBJ1-1, with D perhaps matching TRBD1 (5 bases). The CDR3 loop spans 14 amino acids. Germline-derived CDR1 and CDR2 are MDHEN and SYDVKM. V was cut by 4 bases and J by 3 bases, with 12 bases left in between. As DNA, the CDR3 is TGTGCCAGCAGTTCGGGGCCTAGGGACACTGAAGCTTTCTTT. It codes for CASSSGPRDTEAFF.

The V and J genes are TRBV13 and TRBJ1-3; D unclear. The CDR3 spans 15 residues. Germline CDR1 reads PRHDT; CDR2 reads FYEKMQ (reference sequence). Trimming shortened V by 1 base and J by 3 bases, and 10 bases separated the two germline ends. The CDR3 loop reads CASSLESGRGNTIYF. The CDR3 nucleotides are TGTGCCAGCAGCTTAGAATCCGGGCGTGGAAACACCATATATTTT.

The chain couples TRBV11-2 to TRBJ2-5; 7 nucleotides line up with TRBD2. The germline CDR1 and CDR2 sequences are SGHAT and FQNNGV. The CDR3 is 15 amino acids. Trimming removed 4 bases from V and 5 bases from J; junction bases left unmatched: 10. The CDR3 sequence: CASSSGRLAWETQYF. CDR3 sequence (DNA): TGTGCCAGCAGCTCCGGCCGACTAGCATGGGAGACCCAGTACTTC.

The chain joins TRBV7-8 to TRBJ2-3; D ambiguous. V lost 1 base and J 6 bases, leaving 2 bases between the germline ends. Looked up from germline, CDR1 is SGHVS and CDR2 is FQNEAQ. This CDR3 has 11 residues. CDR3 sequence (DNA): TGTGCCAGCAGCTTAGTTGATACGCAGTATTTT. This codes for CASSLVDTQYF.

The chain has TRBV25-1 and TRBJ1-5, with unresolved D. This CDR3 is 13 amino acids long. Trimming took off 4 bases at V and 4 bases at J, with 8 bases between the two ends. Germline values: CDR1 MGHDK, CDR2 SYGVNS. CDR3 bases: TGTGCCAGCAGTGTCGAAGGAAATCAGCCCCAGCATTTT. It is translated as CASSVEGNQPQHF.

The rearrangement joins TRBV5-1 to TRBJ2-1; D unclear. Looked up from germline, CDR1 is SGHRS and CDR2 is YFSETQ. V lost 5 bases, J lost 8 bases, and 11 bases lay in between. The CDR3 spans 12 residues. The CDR3 loop is CASSSGFDEQFF. For the CDR3, the DNA is TGCGCCAGCAGTTCCGGGTTCGATGAGCAGTTCTTC. The variable domain in full, completed from reference TRBV5-1 and TRBJ2-1, reads KAGVTQTPRYLIKTRGQQVTLSCSPISGHRSVSWYQQTPGQGLQFLFEYFSETQRNKGNFPGRFSGRQFSNSRSEMNVSTLELGDSALYLCASSSGFDEQFFGPGTRLTVL.

The rearrangement joins TRBV19 to TRBJ2-6; 7 bases are shared with TRBD1. J gave up 6 bases and V 3 bases, and 8 bases lay outside the gene matches. This CDR3 spans 16 amino acids. Germline V gene sequence: CDR1 LNHDA, CDR2 SQIVND (reference sequence). The CDR3 sequence is CASSIDTGEKANVLTF. The CDR3 nucleotides are TGTGCCAGTAGTATCGACACAGGGGAGAAGGCCAACGTCCTGACTTTC.

V is TRBV2 and J is TRBJ2-1; unclear D gene. The CDR3 is 11 residues long. The V gene's germline CDR1 is SNHLY and CDR2 FYNNEI. V lost 7 bases to trimming and J lost 5 bases, with 6 bases between them. The CDR3 DNA reads TGTGCCAGCATATTGGACAATGAGCAGTTCTTC. The encoded protein is CASILDNEQFF.

The chain has TRBV27 and TRBJ2-3; 10 bases line up with TRBD1. V lost 5 bases and J lost 3; bases outside the gene matches: 11. Germline CDR1 is MNHEY and CDR2 is SMNVEV (reference sequence). The CDR3 spans 17 residues. The CDR3 DNA is TGTGCCAGCAGTCCGAGACAGGGGGCTAGTATGACAGATACGCAGTATTTT. Translated: CASSPRQGASMTDTQYF.

This clone came up once. The rearrangement joins TRBV2 to TRBJ2-7, with 7 bases matching TRBD1. Looked up from germline, CDR1 is SNHLY and CDR2 is FYNNEI. The length of the CDR3 is 19 residues. V dropped 6 bases and J dropped 6; count of bases not matched to a gene: 26. The CDR3 coding sequence is TGTGCCAGCAGCGACAGGGAAAGAAGCGCGGGCCCCTCTGGAGCCGAGCAGTACTTC. It translates to CASSDRERSAGPSGAEQYF. Supplemented by reference TRBV2 and TRBJ2-7, the full variable domain reads EPEVTQTPSHQVTQMGQEVILRCVPISNHLYFYWYRQILGQKVEFLVSFYNNEISEKSEIFDDQFSVERPDGSNFTLKIRSTKLEDSAMYFCASSDRERSAGPSGAEQYFGPGTRLTVT.

The J gene is TRBJ2-1, the V gene TRBV19; TRBD1 matches at 9 bases. Germline-derived CDR1 and CDR2 are LNHDA and SQIVND (reference sequence). J was trimmed by 7 bases and V by 5 bases; bases with no gene match: 6. This CDR3 spans 14 amino acids. The CDR3 here is CASSPSGQGNEQFF. The CDR3 bases are TGTGCCAGTAGTCCCAGTGGACAGGGGAATGAGCAGTTCTTC. Filled out from reference TRBV19 and TRBJ2-1, the complete variable domain reads DGGITQSPKYLFRKEGQNVTLSCEQNLNHDAMYWYRQDPGQGLRLIYYSQIVNDFQKGDIAEGYSVSREKKESFPLTVTSAQKNPTAFYLCASSPSGQGNEQFFGPGTRLTVL.

Concerning this clone: The junction differs from germline at one of its ends, possibly a read error. The chain uses TRBV30 and TRBJ1-1; no clear D. CDR1 is GTSNPN and CDR2 is SVGIG in the germline V gene (reference sequence). This CDR3 contains 11 residues. The CDR3 DNA is TGTACCTGGAAAGGGTACACTGAAGCTTTCTTT. Translated: CTWKGYTEAFF.

This clone was seen just once. J is TRBJ1-1 and V is TRBV5-1; D is undetermined. V was trimmed by 0 bases and J by 11 bases, leaving 17 bases between them. The germline V gene has CDR1 SGHRS and CDR2 YFSETQ. The CDR3 is 14 residues long. The CDR3 nucleotides are TGCGCCAGCAGCTTGGTACCAGAGCAAACAGAGGCTTTCTTT. Translating gives CASSLVPEQTEAFF.

The chain combines TRBV2 with TRBJ2-1; TRBD1 or TRBD2 may be the D gene (5 bases each). CDR1 and CDR2 from the germline V gene are SNHLY and FYNNEI. The CDR3 runs to 18 residues. V was pared by 2 bases and J by 5 bases, with 22 bases between. The CDR3 nucleotides are TGTGCCAGCAGTGAACCTGTATTCCGGGACGAGACGGACAATGAGCAGTTCTTC. Protein product: CASSEPVFRDETDNEQFF.

The CDR3: CASSLMGTMIEQYF. The CDR3 bases are TGTGCCAGCAGTCTCATGGGCACTATGATCGAGCAGTACTTC. This chain joins TRBV28 and TRBJ2-7; no definite D call. Trimming removed 5 bases from V and 6 bases from J, with 17 bases in between. The CDR3 runs to 14 residues. The germline CDR1 and CDR2 sequences are MDHEN and SYDVKM.

The rearrangement joins TRBV5-4 to TRBJ2-7; maybe TRBD2 (6 bases). The V end was cut by 4 bases, the J end by 3 bases, with 11 bases between. Looked up from germline, CDR1 is SGHNT and CDR2 is YYREEE (reference sequence). This CDR3 contains 13 residues. CDR3 sequence reads: CASSGEASYEQYF. CDR3 DNA sequence: TGTGCCAGCAGCGGGGAGGCTAGCTACGAGCAGTACTTC.

DNA of the CDR3: TGTGCCACTACTTTTGCGGGGTTGGCGAACACTGAAGCTTTCTTT. It translates to CATTFAGLANTEAFF. This chain uses TRBV19 with TRBJ1-1; no firm D call. Germline lookup yields CDR1 LNHDA and CDR2 SQIVND (reference sequence). The CDR3 is 15 amino acids. V gave up 10 bases and J gave up 1 base, with 19 bases separating them.